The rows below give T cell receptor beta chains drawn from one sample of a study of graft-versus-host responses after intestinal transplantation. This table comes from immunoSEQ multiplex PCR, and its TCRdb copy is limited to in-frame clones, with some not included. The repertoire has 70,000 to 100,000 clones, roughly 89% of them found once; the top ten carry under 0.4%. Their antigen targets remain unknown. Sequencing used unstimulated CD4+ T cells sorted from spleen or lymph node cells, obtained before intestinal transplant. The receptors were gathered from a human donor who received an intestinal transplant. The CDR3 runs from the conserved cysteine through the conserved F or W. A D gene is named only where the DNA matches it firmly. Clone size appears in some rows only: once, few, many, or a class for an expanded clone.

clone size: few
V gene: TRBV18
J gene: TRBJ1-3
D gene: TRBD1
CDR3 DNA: TGTGCCAGCTCTCCCGGGACAGGGGATCAGAACACCATATATTTT
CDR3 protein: CASSPGTGDQNTIYF

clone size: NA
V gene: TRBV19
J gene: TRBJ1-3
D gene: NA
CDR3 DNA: TGTGCCAGTAGTTCTAAGCCCCGGGACAATCGGAACACCATATATTTT
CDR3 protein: CASSSKPRDNRNTIYF

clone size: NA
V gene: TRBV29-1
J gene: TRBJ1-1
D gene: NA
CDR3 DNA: TGCAGCGTTGAGACGCGGGACGGAGAAATGAACACTGAAGCTTTCTTT
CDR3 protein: CSVETRDGEMNTEAFF

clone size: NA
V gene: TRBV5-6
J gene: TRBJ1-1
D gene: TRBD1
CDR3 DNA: TGTGCCAGCAGCGTGTTGATGGGACAGCTGAACACTGAAGCTTTCTTT
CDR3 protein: CASSVLMGQLNTEAFF

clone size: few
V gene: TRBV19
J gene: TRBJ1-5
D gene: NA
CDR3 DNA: TGTGCCAGTAGTGGCAGGGCAACGAGCAATCAGCCCCAGCATTTT
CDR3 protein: CASSGRATSNQPQHF

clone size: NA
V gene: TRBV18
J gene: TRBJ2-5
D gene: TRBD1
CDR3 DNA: TGTGCCAGCTCACCGGGACAGCAAGAGACCCAGTACTTC
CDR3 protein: CASSPGQQETQYF

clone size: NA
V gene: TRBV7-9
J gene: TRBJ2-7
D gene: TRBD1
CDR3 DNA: TGTGCCAGCAGCTTAGGCAGGGGGCGGGAGCAGTACTTC
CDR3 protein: CASSLGRGREQYF

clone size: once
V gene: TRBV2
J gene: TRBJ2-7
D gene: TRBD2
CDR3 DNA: TGTGCCAGCAGGGGACTAGCGGGCCTTGAGCAGTACTTC
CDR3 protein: CASRGLAGLEQYF

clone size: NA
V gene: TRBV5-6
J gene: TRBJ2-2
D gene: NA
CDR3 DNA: TGTGCCAGCAGCTTGGGACCGACTACGAACACCGGGGAGCTGTTTTTT
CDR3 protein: CASSLGPTTNTGELFF

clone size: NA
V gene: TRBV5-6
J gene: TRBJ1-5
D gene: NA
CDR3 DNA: TGTGCCAGCAGCTTGGGGAGGGAGCAGCCCCAGCATTTT
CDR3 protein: CASSLGREQPQHF

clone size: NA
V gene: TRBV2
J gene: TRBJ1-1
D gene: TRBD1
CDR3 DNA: TGTGCCAGCAGGGTCCGGGACAGGGGGTATGCTTTCTTT
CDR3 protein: CASRVRDRGYAFF

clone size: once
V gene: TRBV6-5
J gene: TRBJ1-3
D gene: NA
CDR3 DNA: TGTGCCAGCAGTTACACCCGCGGCTCTGGAAACACCATATATTTT
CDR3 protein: CASSYTRGSGNTIYF

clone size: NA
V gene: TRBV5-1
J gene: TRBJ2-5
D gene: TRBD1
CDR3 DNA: TGCGCCAGCAGCGCCCAGACAGGGTGGGAAGAGACCCAGTACTTC
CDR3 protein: CASSAQTGWEETQYF

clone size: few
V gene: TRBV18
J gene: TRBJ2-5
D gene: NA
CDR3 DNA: TGTGCCAGCTCACCACTGAGAGGGCCCCAAGAGACCCAGTACTTC
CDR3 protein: CASSPLRGPQETQYF

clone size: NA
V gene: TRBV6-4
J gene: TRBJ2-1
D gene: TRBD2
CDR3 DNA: TGTGCCAGCAGCCATGAGAGCGGGGGGCCCAATGAGCAGTTCTTC
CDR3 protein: CASSHESGGPNEQFF

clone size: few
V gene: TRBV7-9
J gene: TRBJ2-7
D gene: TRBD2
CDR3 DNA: TGTGCCAGCAGCCCGAGCGGGAGACGCAACGAGCAGTACTTC
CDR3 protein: CASSPSGRRNEQYF

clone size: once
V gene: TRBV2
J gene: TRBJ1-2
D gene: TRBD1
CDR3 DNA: TGTGCCAGCAGTGAACGTTTCTGGGGACAGGGAAACTATGGCTACACCTTC
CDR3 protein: CASSERFWGQGNYGYTF

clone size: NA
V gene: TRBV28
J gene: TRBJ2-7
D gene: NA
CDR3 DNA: TGTGCCAGCAGTGGACTGTCGGGCCGGGAAGAGCAGTACTTC
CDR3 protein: CASSGLSGREEQYF

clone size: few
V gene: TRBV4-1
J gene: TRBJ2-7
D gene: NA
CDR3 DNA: TGCGCCAGCAGCCAAGATTATGGACTCTCGGGCGGCTACGAGCAGTACTTC
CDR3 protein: CASSQDYGLSGGYEQYF

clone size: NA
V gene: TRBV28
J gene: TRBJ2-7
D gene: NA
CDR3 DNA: TGTGCCAGCAAGGGGGTGGGGACCTACGAGCAGTACTTC
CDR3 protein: CASKGVGTYEQYF

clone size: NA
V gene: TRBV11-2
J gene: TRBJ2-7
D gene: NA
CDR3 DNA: TGTGCCAGCAGCTTAGATAGCCCGGGACTCCCCTTCTCCTACGAGCAGTACTTC
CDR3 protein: CASSLDSPGLPFSYEQYF

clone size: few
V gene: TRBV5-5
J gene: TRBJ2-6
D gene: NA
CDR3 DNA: TGTGCCAGCAGCTTGGATTCGGGGACTGGGGCCAACGTCCTGACTTTC
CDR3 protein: CASSLDSGTGANVLTF

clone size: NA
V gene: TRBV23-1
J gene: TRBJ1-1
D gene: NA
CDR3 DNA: TGCGCCAGCAGTCAATCTGTTTCGCAGGGATCTGGGGACACTGAAGCTTTCTTT
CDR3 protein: CASSQSVSQGSGDTEAFF

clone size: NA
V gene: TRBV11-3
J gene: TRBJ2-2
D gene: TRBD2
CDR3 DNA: TGTGCCAGCAGCTTAGGACTAGCGGGAGTCAACACCGGGGAGCTGTTTTTT
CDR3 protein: CASSLGLAGVNTGELFF

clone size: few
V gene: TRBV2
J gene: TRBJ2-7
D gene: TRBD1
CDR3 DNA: TGTGCCAGCAGGGATACAGGGACAGTCTACGAGCAGTACTTC
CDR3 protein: CASRDTGTVYEQYF

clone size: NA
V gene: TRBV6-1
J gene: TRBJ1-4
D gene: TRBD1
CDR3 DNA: TGTGCCAGCAGTTCGGGACAGGGAAGGGAAAAACTGTTTTTT
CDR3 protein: CASSSGQGREKLFF

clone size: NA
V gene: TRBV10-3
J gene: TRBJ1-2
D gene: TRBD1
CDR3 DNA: TGTGCCATCGGGCAAAGGGACAGCGACAACTATGGCTACACCTTC
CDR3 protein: CAIGQRDSDNYGYTF

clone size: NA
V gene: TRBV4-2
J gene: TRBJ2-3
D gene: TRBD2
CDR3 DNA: TGTGCCAGCAGCCAGGGACGGACTAGCGGGGGAACAGATACGCAGTATTTT
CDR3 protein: CASSQGRTSGGTDTQYF

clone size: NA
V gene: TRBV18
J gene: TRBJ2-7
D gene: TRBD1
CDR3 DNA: TGTGCCAGCTCAATATACCGGGACAGCGACGAGCAGTACTTC
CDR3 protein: CASSIYRDSDEQYF

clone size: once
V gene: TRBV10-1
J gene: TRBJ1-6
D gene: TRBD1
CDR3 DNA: TGCGCCAGCAGTCTACCTTTTCGTCCGGACAGGGGTTCACCCCTCCACTTT
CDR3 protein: CASSLPFRPDRGSPLHF

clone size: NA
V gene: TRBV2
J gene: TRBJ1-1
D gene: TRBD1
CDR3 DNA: TGTGCCAGCAGCGTACAGGGGCGGGACACTGAAGCTTTCTTT
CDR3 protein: CASSVQGRDTEAFF

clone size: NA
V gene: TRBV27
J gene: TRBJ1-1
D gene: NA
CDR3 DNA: TGTGCCAGCAGTTTAGAGGTTAACACTGAAGCTTTCTTT
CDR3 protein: CASSLEVNTEAFF

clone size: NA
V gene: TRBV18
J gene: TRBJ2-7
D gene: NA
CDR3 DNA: TGTGCCAGCTCACCACCGGGGGGGCAAGACGAGCAGTACTTC
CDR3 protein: CASSPPGGQDEQYF

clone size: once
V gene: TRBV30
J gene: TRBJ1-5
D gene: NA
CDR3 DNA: TGTGCCAGCGGCGGAGGGGTTCAGCCCCAGCATTTT
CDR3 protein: CASGGGVQPQHF

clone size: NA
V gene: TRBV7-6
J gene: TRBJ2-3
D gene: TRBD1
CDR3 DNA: TGTGCCAGCAGCGTCCTTGGACAGGGAGGAGATACGCAGTATTTT
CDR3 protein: CASSVLGQGGDTQYF

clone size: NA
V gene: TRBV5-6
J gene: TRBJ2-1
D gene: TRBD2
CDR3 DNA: TGTGCCAGCAGCTTGCGGCTAGCGGGCTACAATGAGCAGTTCTTC
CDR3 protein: CASSLRLAGYNEQFF

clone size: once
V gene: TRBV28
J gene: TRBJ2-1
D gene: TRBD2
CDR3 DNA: TGTGCCAGCAGCAACAATCTTATACCGGGACTAGCGGGACCGAGCTCCTACAATGAGCAGTTCTTC
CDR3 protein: CASSNNLIPGLAGPSSYNEQFF

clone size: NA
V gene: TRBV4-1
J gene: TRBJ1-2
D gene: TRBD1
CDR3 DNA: TGCGCCAGCAGCCAAGAACAGGGGGCGAACTATGGCTACACCTTC
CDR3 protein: CASSQEQGANYGYTF

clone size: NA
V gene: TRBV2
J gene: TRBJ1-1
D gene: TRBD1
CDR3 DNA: TGTGCCAGCGGGGGGACAGGGGAATGGACTGAAGCTTTCTTT
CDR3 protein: CASGGTGEWTEAFF

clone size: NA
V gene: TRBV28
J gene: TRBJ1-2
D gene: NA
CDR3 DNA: TGTGCCAGCAGTTCCCCAGGGGAACCCTATGGCTACACCTTC
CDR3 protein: CASSSPGEPYGYTF

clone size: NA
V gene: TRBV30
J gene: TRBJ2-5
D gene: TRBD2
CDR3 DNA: TGTGCCTGGAGTTTGGGGGGGATACAAGAGACCCAGTACTTC
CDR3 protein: CAWSLGGIQETQYF

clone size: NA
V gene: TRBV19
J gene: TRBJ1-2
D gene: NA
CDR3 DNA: TGTGCCAGTAGTCTAAGGACAAATTTCAACTATGGCTACACCTTC
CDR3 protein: CASSLRTNFNYGYTF

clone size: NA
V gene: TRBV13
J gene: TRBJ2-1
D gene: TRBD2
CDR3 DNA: TGTGCCAGCAGCTCGGGACTAGCGGGGTCCTACAATGAGCAGTTCTTC
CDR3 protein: CASSSGLAGSYNEQFF

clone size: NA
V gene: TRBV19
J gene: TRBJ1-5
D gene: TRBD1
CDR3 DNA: TGTGCCAGTAGTATGCGGCAGGGGGCCGGGCAGCCCCAGCATTTT
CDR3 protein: CASSMRQGAGQPQHF